Listed here are 20 T cell receptor beta chains from one sample, sequenced in a study of metastatic and nonmetastatic thyroid tumors (dated by TCRdb to about 2020). The library was prepared using PCR. Data came from an Illumina HiSeq 4000. TCRdb trimmed the raw reads at Q25, called clones with MiXCR and kept productive beta chains. This sample holds 7,000 to 9,500 clones; about 20% were observed only once. The top ten clonotypes cover about 17% of the sample. None of the patients had been given any treatment before thyroid surgery. Sequenced: adjacent normal tissue. These receptors came from a female donor with papillary thyroid cancer or a benign thyroid nodule (not recorded which). Some clones in this sample may be carry-over from other donors' samples.

V is TRBV11-1 and J is TRBJ1-1; D might be TRBD1 (6 bases). Germline CDR1 SGHAT, CDR2 FQDESV (reference sequence). The CDR3 runs 14 residues. Trimming left V 1 base short and J 6 bases short, with 12 bases between. CDR3 region: CASSLVQGRPEAFF. CDR3 DNA: TGTGCCAGCAGCTTAGTCCAGGGGAGACCTGAAGCTTTCTTT.

This clone has at least ten counts. This could be a read error, since a much larger clone is one nucleotide away. This specimen includes other DNA sequences encoding the same CDR3. V gene TRBV7-8 combines with J gene TRBJ2-3, with no clear D. Germline-derived CDR1 and CDR2 are SGHVS and FQNEAQ. Trimming left V 4 bases short and J 2 bases short, with 4 bases between. CDR3 size: 12 residues. The CDR3 is CASSSATDTQYF. The CDR3 DNA reads TGTGCCAGCAGCTCCGCCACAGATACGCAGTATTTT.

This clone was found a few times. A much larger clone lies a single base off, so this may be a read error. The V and J genes are TRBV20-1 and TRBJ2-1; unclear D gene. The germline CDR1 and CDR2 sequences are DFQATT and SNEGSKA (reference sequence). The CDR3 extends over 8 amino acids. The CDR3 coding sequence is TGCAGAGACCCTTCCCGCTATTTC. Translation gives CRDPSRYF.

As regards this clone: A much larger clone differs by one base, so this may be a read error. The V gene is TRBV5-4, the J gene TRBJ2-7; D is unclear. The germline V gene encodes CDR1 SGHNT and CDR2 YYREEE (reference sequence). Between the trimmed V and J ends, which lost 0 bases and 2 bases, there was a span of 18 bases. This CDR3 is built from 17 residues. The CDR3 sequence is CASSLASLACCTYEQYF. The CDR3 nucleotides are TGTGCCAGCAGCTTGGCGTCTTTGGCGTGCTGCACCTACGAGCAGTACTTC.

This clone appeared many times. The V call is TRBV9, the J call TRBJ2-1; 7 bases align to TRBD2. V trimming: 0 bases; J trimming: 8 bases; junction bases outside the gene matches: 8. The V gene's germline CDR1 is SGDLS and CDR2 YYNGEE. The CDR3 consists of 15 residues. CDR3 amino acids: CASSVEYGRSDEQFF. CDR3 bases: TGTGCCAGCAGCGTAGAATACGGGAGGTCGGATGAGCAGTTCTTC.

This clone was observed a few times. The rearrangement links TRBV6-5 to TRBJ1-1; D is unclear. The germline CDR1 and CDR2 sequences are MNHEY and SVGAGI. The CDR3 has 15 amino acids. The V gene lost 1 base and the J gene lost 1 base, with 10 bases spanning the gap. This CDR3 is CASSYWGRWNTEAFF. The CDR3 DNA follows: TGTGCCAGCAGTTACTGGGGTCGATGGAACACTGAAGCTTTCTTT.

This clone rates as medium-sized (0.01 to 0.1%). V is TRBV6-1 and J is TRBJ1-2; D is unclear. From germline, CDR1 is MNHNS and CDR2 SASEGT. Trimming pared 7 bases from V and 8 bases from J, leaving 11 bases between. CDR3 length: 11 amino acids. DNA of the CDR3: TGTGCCAGCACTCTCTTAGGGGGCTACACCTTC. Protein sequence: CASTLLGGYTF.

This chain joins TRBV12-3 or TRBV12-4 and TRBJ2-6, with a tentative D call TRBD1 (5 bases). The CDR3 spans 15 residues. V lost 7 bases to trimming and J lost 15 bases, with 25 bases between them. The CDR3 is CASIYRRSGANSLTF. The CDR3 region has the DNA TGTGCCAGCATCTATCGGCGCTCTGGGGCCAACTCCCTGACTTTC.

At least ten counts were recorded for this clone. The chain couples TRBV11-1 to TRBJ2-2; 7 bases align to TRBD1. Germline V gene lookup returns CDR1 SGHAT and CDR2 FQDESV (reference sequence). This CDR3 has 16 residues. V gave up 5 bases and J gave up 2 bases; unmatched junction bases: 8. The CDR3 here is CASSDGTAINTGELFF. The CDR3 nucleotides are TGTGCCAGCAGCGACGGGACAGCAATAAACACCGGGGAGCTGTTTTTT.

In the case of this clone: Mismatch with germline at one junction end may stem from a read error. This chain connects TRBV12-3 or TRBV12-4 to TRBJ2-2, with 8 nucleotides matching TRBD2. The length of the CDR3 is 17 residues. DNA for the CDR3: TGTGCCAGCAGTTTAGCAGGACTAGCTGGTGGGGACCGGGGAGCTGTTTTT. It is translated as CASSLAGLAGGDRGAVF.

The chain links TRBV6-1 to TRBJ1-3; unclear D gene. The germline gives CDR1 MNHNS, CDR2 SASEGT. The CDR3 is made up of 17 amino acids. V was pared by 0 bases and J by 4 bases, with 16 bases between. The CDR3 is CASSEAPGDLAGNTIYF. CDR3 nucleotides: TGTGCCAGCAGTGAAGCCCCTGGGGATCTAGCAGGAAACACCATATATTTT.

This clone has ten or more counts. V usage is TRBV18 and J usage is TRBJ1-6; unclear D gene. This CDR3 is 13 amino acids long. Germline loops: CDR1 KGHSH, CDR2 LQKENI. The V gene lost 2 bases and the J gene lost 4 bases, with 3 bases spanning the gap. The CDR3: CASSPDYNSPLHF. The CDR3 DNA sequence: TGTGCCAGCTCACCAGATTATAATTCACCCCTCCACTTT.

As concerns this clone: The junction departs from germline at one end; a sequencing error may be responsible. V is TRBV7-9 and J is TRBJ2-5, with a weak D call TRBD2 (5 bases). CDR3 length: 15 residues. Germline CDR1 SEHNR, CDR2 FQNEAQ (reference sequence). In nucleotides, the CDR3 is TGTGCCTGCAGCTTGGCGTGGAGGTACCAAGAGACCCCGTACTTC. It codes for CACSLAWRYQETPYF.

In its sample, this clone ranks as medium-sized. The CDR3 loop reads CASSRTGESPLHF. The CDR3 region has the DNA TGTGCCAGTAGTCGAACAGGGGAATCACCCCTCCACTTT. The rearrangement uses TRBV19 and TRBJ1-6; 7 nucleotides line up with TRBD1. The CDR3 has 13 amino acids. Germline values: CDR1 LNHDA, CDR2 SQIVND (reference sequence). Germline trimming cut 5 bases from V and 10 bases from J; bases unmatched to any gene: 5.

This clone was observed at least ten times. The chain recombines TRBV3-1 with TRBJ2-5; 16 positions match TRBD2. The CDR3 is 16 residues long. CDR1 is LGHDT and CDR2 is YNNKEL in the germline V gene (reference sequence). V lost 5 bases, J lost 5 bases, and 5 bases stayed unmatched. CDR3 in amino acids: CASSGTSGGAQETQYF. CDR3 coding DNA: TGTGCCAGCAGCGGGACTAGCGGGGGGGCCCAGGAGACCCAGTACTTC.

This clone is medium-sized by share. The rearrangement links TRBV19 to TRBJ2-1; a possible D gene is TRBD1 (6 bases). This CDR3 comprises 14 residues. The germline V and J ends were trimmed by 5 bases and 2 bases, with 10 bases remaining between them. CDR1 and CDR2 from the germline V gene are LNHDA and SQIVND (reference sequence). The CDR3 DNA reads as TGTGCCAGTAGTCTACAGGGACCCTACAATGAGCAGTTCTTC. It specifies CASSLQGPYNEQFF.

This clone was detected a few times. This chain joins TRBV6-5 and TRBJ2-5; D is possibly TRBD1 (6 bases). Trimming cost V 1 base and J 5 bases, with 11 bases left between them. The germline V gene encodes CDR1 MNHEY and CDR2 SVGAGI. This CDR3 region has 14 residues. The CDR3 sequence: CASSYLGQPETQYF. CDR3 nucleotides: TGTGCCAGCAGTTACTTAGGACAGCCGGAGACCCAGTACTTC.

This clone was found many times. J is TRBJ2-1 and V is TRBV9; TRBD1 matches 8 bases. The CDR3 totals 14 residues. With V trimmed by 4 bases and J by 8 bases, 8 bases remained unmatched. Germline-derived CDR1 and CDR2 are SGDLS and YYNGEE. Written as DNA, the CDR3 is TGTGCCAGCAGCCCCTGGACAGGGCTCGATGAGCAGTTCTTC. Its translation is CASSPWTGLDEQFF. Full variable domain (rest looked up from reference TRBV9 and TRBJ2-1): DSGVTQTPKHLITATGQRVTLRCSPRSGDLSVYWYQQSLDQGLQFLIQYYNGEERAKGNILERFSAQQFPDLHSELNLSSLELGDSALYFCASSPWTGLDEQFFGPGTRLTVL.

This clone is medium-sized. This chain uses TRBV28 with TRBJ1-2; 7 bases align to TRBD1. The CDR3 runs 14 residues. V dropped 6 bases and J dropped 5; count of bases not matched to a gene: 9. Germline lookup yields CDR1 MDHEN and CDR2 SYDVKM. CDR3 amino acids: CASSPGGLGYGYTF. The CDR3 DNA sequence: TGTGCCAGCAGCCCAGGGGGGCTTGGGTATGGCTACACCTTC.

Comment on this clone: The final CDR3 position lacks the conserved phenylalanine or tryptophan, pointing to a likely read error. This chain uses TRBV18 with TRBJ1-1, with a tentative D call TRBD1 (5 bases). With 5 bases removed from V and 4 bases from J, the gap between germline ends came to 11 bases. Germline CDR1 is KGHSH and CDR2 is LQKENI. The CDR3 loop spans 13 amino acids. The CDR3, as DNA: TGTGCCAGCTCATCGGGACGGTCCACTGAAGCTTTCATT. It yields the protein CASSSGRSTEAFI.